The 19 T cell receptor beta chains below were found in one sample sequenced in a study of blood T cell repertoires in COVID-19. Clones were read by immunoSEQ multiplex PCR, and TCRdb kept only the in-frame ones, dropping some. The sample includes 200,000 to 250,000 clones, 82% of them seen just once. Sample: PBMCs or T cells enriched from blood (not recorded which). These receptors were taken from a woman aged 60-70 years who had recovered from COVID-19.

The V call is TRBV6-4, the J call TRBJ1-2; 10 bases map to TRBD1. Germline V CDR1 and CDR2: MRHNA, SNTAGT. This CDR3 is 15 amino acids long. V lost 2 bases and J lost 5; bases outside the gene matches: 5. For the CDR3, the DNA is TGTGCCAGCAGTGACCGGGACAGGGGAGGTTATGGCTACACCTTC. This gives the protein CASSDRDRGGYGYTF.

In its sample, this clone was seen once. Other nucleotide sequences from this sample produce the same CDR3. The chain couples TRBV5-4 to TRBJ1-2; D remains ambiguous. V lost 2 bases to trimming and J lost 2 bases, with 7 bases between them. Germline CDR1 reads SGHNT; CDR2 reads YYREEE (reference sequence). This CDR3 contains 13 residues. The CDR3 region is CASSLGGNYGYTF. CDR3 bases: TGTGCCAGCAGCTTAGGCGGGAACTATGGCTACACCTTC. Using reference TRBV5-4 and TRBJ1-2 for the parts outside the CDR3, the full variable domain is ETGVTQSPTHLIKTRGQQVTLRCSSQSGHNTVSWYQQALGQGPQFIFQYYREEENGRGNFPPRFSGLQFPNYSSELNVNALELDDSALYLCASSLGGNYGYTFGSGTRLTVV.

The chain carries TRBV24-1 and TRBJ2-3; no clear D. Per germline, CDR1 KGHDR and CDR2 SFDVKD. V dropped 3 bases and J dropped 0 bases, with 12 bases sitting between them. This CDR3 is built from 16 residues. CDR3 sequence: CATSDDEHSSTDTQYF. CDR3 DNA: TGTGCCACCAGTGATGATGAACACAGTAGCACAGATACGCAGTATTTT.

The chain recombines TRBV5-6 with TRBJ2-7, with 12 bases matching TRBD1. The germline CDR1 and CDR2 sequences are SGHDT and YYEEEE. The CDR3 runs to 15 residues. The trim removed 4 bases at V and 7 bases at J, leaving 9 bases unmatched. CDR3 residues: CASSQPGQGAWEQYF. The CDR3 region has the DNA TGTGCCAGCAGCCAGCCGGGACAGGGGGCGTGGGAGCAGTACTTC.

The V and J genes are TRBV4-3 and TRBJ1-4; 9 bases are shared with TRBD1. V gave up 2 bases and J gave up 8 bases; unmatched junction bases: 12. The CDR3 covers 17 residues. Germline V gene sequence: CDR1 LGHNA, CDR2 YSLEER. The DNA for the CDR3 is TGCGCCAGCAGCCAACACACAGGGGGCTCTCCTAGGGAAAAACTGTTTTTT. Translated, it gives CASSQHTGGSPREKLFF.

This clone appeared many times. V and J are TRBV2 and TRBJ1-2; D is uncertain. Germline lookup yields CDR1 SNHLY and CDR2 FYNNEI. Trimming removed 4 bases at V and 1 base at J, with 7 bases between. The CDR3 extends over 13 amino acids. The CDR3 DNA reads as TGTGCCAGCAGTGCTGGAGGTAACTATGGCTACACCTTC. Its protein is CASSAGGNYGYTF.

This chain joins TRBV2 and TRBJ2-3; D ambiguous. V lost 3 bases and J lost 7, with 5 bases in between. This CDR3 has 11 amino acids. CDR1 is SNHLY, CDR2 FYNNEI, per germline. In nucleotides, the CDR3 is TGTGCCAGCAGTGACGAGAATACGCAGTATTTT. It specifies CASSDENTQYF.

The CDR3, as DNA: TGTGCCTTCAAAGGACTGTCGAACACTGAAGCTTTCTTT. It yields the protein CAFKGLSNTEAFF. The chain recombines TRBV2 with TRBJ1-1; the D is unclear. Germline loops: CDR1 SNHLY, CDR2 FYNNEI. The CDR3 extends over 13 amino acids. V lost 11 bases, J lost 1 base, and 14 bases lay in between.

This clone appeared a few times. The chain employs TRBV7-8 and TRBJ1-1; tentative D call: TRBD1 (5 bases). CDR1 is SGHVS, CDR2 FQNEAQ, per germline. The germline V and J ends were trimmed by 4 bases and 1 base, with 7 bases remaining between them. The CDR3 sequence is 13 residues long. The CDR3 nucleotides read TGTGCCAGCAGCTCCCAGGGGAACACTGAAGCTTTCTTT. Translated: CASSSQGNTEAFF. Full variable domain (outside the CDR3, taken from reference TRBV7-8 and TRBJ1-1): GAGVSQSPRYKVAKRGQDVALRCDPISGHVSLFWYQQALGQGPEFLTYFQNEAQLDKSGLPSDRFFAERPEGSVSTLKIQRTQQEDSAVYLCASSSQGNTEAFFGQGTRLTVV.

The chain couples TRBV21-1 to TRBJ1-1. TRBV21-1 is given as a pseudogene. The CDR3 totals 14 residues. In DNA form, the CDR3 reads TGTGCCAGCAATCCGGACGCCGGGGGGACTGAAGCTTTCTTT. Translation: CASNPDAGGTEAFF.

The chain combines TRBV7-2 with TRBJ2-5; 13 bases align to TRBD2. From germline, CDR1 is SGHTA and CDR2 FQGNSA. V lost 5 bases to trimming and J lost 5 bases; unmatched junction nucleotides: 5. This CDR3 contains 15 residues. The CDR3 sequence: CASSLTSGGAETQYF. In nucleotides, the CDR3 is TGTGCCAGCAGCCTAACTAGCGGGGGGGCGGAGACCCAGTACTTC.

This chain links TRBV13 with TRBJ2-1, with a possible D match to TRBD2 (5 bases). The CDR3 length is 15 residues. Germline lookup yields CDR1 PRHDT and CDR2 FYEKMQ (reference sequence). V lost 1 base, J lost 4 bases, and 11 bases lay in between. The DNA for the CDR3 is TGTGCCAGCAGCTTAGTAGCGACCGCATACAATGAGCAGTTCTTC. Translating gives CASSLVATAYNEQFF.

In its sample, this clone was seen many times. The gene calls are TRBV6-1 and TRBJ2-7; a weak D match, TRBD2 (5 bases). V gave up 1 base and J gave up 3 bases, with 22 bases separating them. The CDR3 has 18 residues. CDR1 MNHNS and CDR2 SASEGT come from the germline V gene. CDR3 nucleotides: TGTGCCAGCAGTGAAGGAATTTTAGTGGCAGGAGGATACTACGAGCAGTACTTC. Translating it yields CASSEGILVAGGYYEQYF.

This sequence joins TRBV7-2 and TRBJ2-1, with a weak D call TRBD2 (5 bases). This CDR3 is 14 amino acids long. Germline loops: CDR1 SGHTA, CDR2 FQGNSA. Trimming pared 2 bases from V and 3 bases from J, leaving 8 bases between. CDR3 DNA: TGTGCCAGCAGCTTACCCGGGATCTACAATGAGCAGTTCTTC. Protein sequence: CASSLPGIYNEQFF.

V is TRBV4-3 and J is TRBJ1-1; D ambiguous. This CDR3 has 12 residues. CDR1 is LGHNA and CDR2 is YSLEER in the germline V gene. V was trimmed by 9 bases and J by 0 bases, leaving 8 bases between them. CDR3 sequence reads: CASSNMNTEAFF. The CDR3 DNA is TGCGCCAGTAGCAACATGAACACTGAAGCTTTCTTT.

This clone was found once. The chain carries TRBV27 and TRBJ2-2; 7 nucleotides agree with TRBD1. The CDR3 loop spans 15 amino acids. The V gene's germline CDR1 is MNHEY and CDR2 SMNVEV (reference sequence). V shed 6 bases, J shed 2 bases, and the junction held 6 bases outside the gene matches. The CDR3 DNA follows: TGTGCCAGCAGGACCGGGACAGTCAACACCGGGGAGCTGTTTTTT. The encoded protein is CASRTGTVNTGELFF.

This clone was detected a few times. This chain uses TRBV7-9 with TRBJ2-7; 11 bases map to TRBD2. CDR1 SEHNR and CDR2 FQNEAQ come from the germline V gene (reference sequence). The CDR3 totals 14 residues. V shed 3 bases, J shed 7 bases, and the junction held 5 bases outside the gene matches. The CDR3 sequence: CASSFSGGAGEQYF. DNA for the CDR3: TGTGCCAGCAGCTTTAGCGGGGGGGCGGGAGAGCAGTACTTC.

This clone has a single count. V is TRBV9 and J is TRBJ2-5; weak D call: TRBD2 (5 bases). Trimming removed 0 bases at V and 2 bases at J, with 14 bases between. The CDR3 is made up of 16 amino acids. CDR1 is SGDLS and CDR2 is YYNGEE in the germline V gene. The CDR3 sequence: CASSVGAATGQETQYF. In DNA, the CDR3 is TGTGCCAGCAGCGTAGGAGCAGCTACGGGGCAAGAGACCCAGTACTTC.

The chain is built from TRBV5-4 and TRBJ2-7, with D maybe TRBD2 (7 bases). Germline lookup yields CDR1 SGHNT and CDR2 YYREEE (reference sequence). CDR3 size: 15 residues. V shed 1 base and J shed 3 bases, with 14 bases lying between them. The CDR3 DNA sequence: TGTGCCAGCAGCTTGTACTGGGGAGGGGGCTACGAGCAGTACTTC. It yields the protein CASSLYWGGGYEQYF.